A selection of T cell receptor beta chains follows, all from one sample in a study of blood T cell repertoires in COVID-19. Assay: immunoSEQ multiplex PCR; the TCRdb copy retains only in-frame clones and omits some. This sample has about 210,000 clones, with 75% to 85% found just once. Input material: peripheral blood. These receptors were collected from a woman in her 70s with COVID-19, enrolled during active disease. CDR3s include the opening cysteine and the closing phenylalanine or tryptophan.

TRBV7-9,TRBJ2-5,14,CASSPGLGGETQYF
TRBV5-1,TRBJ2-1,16,CASSPPGDGVGNEQFF
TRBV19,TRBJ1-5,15,CASSNDRGPNQPQHF
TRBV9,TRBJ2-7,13,CAAEDRVNGEQYF
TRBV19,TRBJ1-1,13,CASETPLNTEAFF
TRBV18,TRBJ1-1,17,CASSPSWDRGRDTEAFF
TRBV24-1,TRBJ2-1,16,CATSDLLPGRVDEQFF
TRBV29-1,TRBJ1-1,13,CSGGSTGGTEAFF
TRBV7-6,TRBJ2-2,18,CASSLDTSSGVNTGELFF
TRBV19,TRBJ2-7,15,CASQQTSPYSYEQYF
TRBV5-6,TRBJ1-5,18,CASSYGLWQGRGNQPQHF
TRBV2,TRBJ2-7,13,CASSMRQGYEQYF
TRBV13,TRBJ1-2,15,CASSLGLVREYGYTF
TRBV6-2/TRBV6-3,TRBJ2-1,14,CASSTRLGENEQFF
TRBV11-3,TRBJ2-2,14,CASSTRGLAGELFF
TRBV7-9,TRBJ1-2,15,CASSPRDRVDYGYTF
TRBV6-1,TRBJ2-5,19,CASSESTASGGRRGETQYF
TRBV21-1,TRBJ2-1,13,CASNERGINEQFF
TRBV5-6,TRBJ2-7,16,CASSLVGGTSAYEQYF
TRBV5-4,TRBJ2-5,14,CASSLQGAQETQYF
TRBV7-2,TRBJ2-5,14,CASSYARSQETQYF
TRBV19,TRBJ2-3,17,CASSSLELAGGPDTQYF
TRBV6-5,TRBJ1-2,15,CASSYSGAGSYGYTF
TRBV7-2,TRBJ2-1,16,CASSLTSGGFYNEQFF
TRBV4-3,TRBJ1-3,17,CASSQELGQGGGNTIYF
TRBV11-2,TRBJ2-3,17,CASSLSSGGLGTDTQYF
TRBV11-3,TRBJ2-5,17,CASSPSALAGGLETQYF
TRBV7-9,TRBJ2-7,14,CASSSLNMRGGQYF
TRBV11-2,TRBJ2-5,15,CASSSPTGAGETQYF
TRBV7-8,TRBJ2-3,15,CASSPRQGSTDTQYF
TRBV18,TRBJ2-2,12,CASNRNTGELFF
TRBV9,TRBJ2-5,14,CASSVAGTQETQYF
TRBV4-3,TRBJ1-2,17,CASSQDRAGEGGYGYTF
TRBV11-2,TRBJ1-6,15,CASSLDWGPNSPLHF
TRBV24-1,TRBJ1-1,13,CASSQGTNTEAFF
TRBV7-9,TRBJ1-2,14,CASSLSQTEYGYTF
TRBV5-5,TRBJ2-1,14,CASSPPPGYNEQFF
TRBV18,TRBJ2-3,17,CASSPPTGGLYTDTQYF
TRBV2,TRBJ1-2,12,CASSTGVSGYTF
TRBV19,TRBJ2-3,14,CASSSRRGTDTQYF
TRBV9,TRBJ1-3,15,CASSLRDISGNTIYF
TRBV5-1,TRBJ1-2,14,CASRWDRAYQSYTF